A single sample gave rise to the 5 T cell receptor beta chains below, sequenced in a study of spatial heterogeneity in lung cancer. TCRdb re-called the 5' RACE reads with MiXCR, one entry per CDR3 protein. Of roughly 21,000 distinct CDR3 sequences listed, 3.3% are singletons. Time point given: sample taken at primary tumor resection. The specimen comprised PBMCs, sampled at surgery. The receptor source for this set is a female donor with early-stage non-small cell lung cancer.

This clonotype was recorded many times. The chain carries TRBV30 and TRBJ2-2; no definite D call. CDR3 size: 11 residues. The germline V gene encodes CDR1 GTSNPN and CDR2 SVGIG (reference sequence). Deletions cut 1 base from V and 3 bases from J, with 0 bases between. For the CDR3, the DNA is TGTGCCTGGAGTGACACCGGGGAGCTGTTTTTT. Translating gives CAWSDTGELFF.

This clonotype was observed at least ten times. The V and J genes are TRBV10-2 and TRBJ1-2; maybe TRBD1 (6 bases). There are 13 residues in the CDR3. The V end lost 7 bases, the J end lost 7 bases, and 16 bases lay between the germline ends. The germline V gene has CDR1 WSHSY and CDR2 SAAADI. Written as DNA, the CDR3 is TGCGCCAGCATCGATTCAACAGGGACTGGCTACACCTTC. Translating it yields CASIDSTGTGYTF.

The chain recombines TRBV5-4 with TRBJ2-3, with 10 bases lining up with TRBD2. V lost 4 bases, J lost 2 bases, and 10 bases stayed unmatched. The germline gives CDR1 SGHNT, CDR2 YYREEE (reference sequence). There are 17 residues in the CDR3. The CDR3 bases are TGTGCCAGCAGCACCCAGACTAGCGGGCCCAACACAGATACGCAGTATTTT. It encodes CASSTQTSGPNTDTQYF.

The chain couples TRBV6-5 to TRBJ1-2; 8 bases match TRBD1. The germline CDR1 and CDR2 sequences are MNHEY and SVGAGI. The CDR3 runs 13 residues. The V and J ends lost 6 bases and 5 bases, in that order; junction bases with no gene match: 5. The CDR3 here is CASRLDRDYGYTF. DNA of the CDR3: TGTGCCAGCAGACTGGACAGGGATTATGGCTACACCTTC.

The chain joins TRBV7-2 to TRBJ2-2; D perhaps matches TRBD1 (6 bases). Trimming stripped 1 base from V and 0 bases from J, with 21 bases between. Germline V gene data show CDR1 as SGHTA and CDR2 as FQGNSA. The length of the CDR3 is 20 residues. The CDR3, as DNA: TGTGCCAGCAGCTTAGAGATTCTACAGGGTAGTCCCACGAACACCGGGGAGCTGTTTTTT. This encodes CASSLEILQGSPTNTGELFF.